The 21 T cell receptor beta chains given below trace back to one sample, sequenced in a study of low-dose radiotherapy and immunotherapy resistance in tumors. The time point denotes: after trial treatment. Treatment denoted: LDRT plus nivolumab, ipilimumab, low-dose cyclophosphamide and aspirin (RACIN trial). TRAV- and TRBV-specific primers were used for first-strand cDNA, which covered alpha and beta chains. Over about 19 PCR cycles, TCRs were amplified from a constant-region primer and V-primer adapter. TCRdb reprocessed the reads via MiXCR and lists one record per CDR3 protein. The sample shows approximately 91,000 distinct CDR3 sequences, 20% to 25% of them seen only once. Specimen: PBMCs, collected after low-dose radiotherapy plus immunotherapy. The receptor set was obtained from a female donor with ovarian cancer.

This clonotype appeared many times. This sequence joins TRBV11-3 and TRBJ2-5; D is unclear. Trimming took 4 bases from V and 5 from J, leaving 5 bases between them. There are 11 residues in the CDR3. Looked up from germline, CDR1 is SGHNT and CDR2 is YENEEA. CDR3 in DNA: TGTGCCAGCAGCTCTAGGGAGACCCAGTACTTC. Translation gives CASSSRETQYF. Full variable domain (missing parts from reference TRBV11-3 and TRBJ2-5): EAGVVQSPRYKIIEKKQPVAFWCNPISGHNTLYWYLQNLGQGPELLIRYENEEAVDDSQLPKDRFSAERLKGVDSTLKIQPAELGDSAVYLCASSSRETQYFGPGTRLLVL.

Concerning this clonotype: It is likely a read error: a sequence one base away is far more abundant. This rearrangement joins TRBV6-6 to TRBJ1-1; no reliable D call. The CDR3 length is 12 residues. Germline V lookup: CDR1 MNHNY, CDR2 SVGAGI (reference sequence). Trimming pared 5 bases from V and 13 bases from J, leaving 17 bases between. The CDR3 region has the DNA TGTGCCAGCAGTGAAGCATTGGGGTATGGTTTCTTT. Translation gives CASSEALGYGFF.

The chain employs TRBV5-1 and TRBJ2-2; D tentatively reads TRBD1 or TRBD2 (5 bases each). Germline lookup yields CDR1 SGHRS and CDR2 YFSETQ. This CDR3 spans 16 amino acids. V was shortened by 0 bases and J by 0 bases, with 9 bases between the two germline ends. The DNA of the CDR3 is TGCGCCAGCAGCTTGGGCCAGGGACCGAACACCGGGGAGCTGTTTTTT. Its protein product is CASSLGQGPNTGELFF.

The table lists this clonotype with many counts. J is TRBJ2-3 and V is TRBV7-3; D perhaps matches TRBD2 (6 bases). Trimming took 2 bases from V and 2 from J, leaving 8 bases between them. Germline lookup yields CDR1 SGHTA and CDR2 FQGTGA. This CDR3 contains 14 residues. CDR3 amino acids: CASSLGGNTDTQYF. The CDR3 DNA reads TGTGCCAGCAGCTTAGGCGGGAACACAGATACGCAGTATTTT.

Worth noting for this clonotype: A far larger clone is one base from this, pointing to a likely read error. The chain carries TRBV28 and TRBJ2-4, with 8 bases identical to TRBD1. J was trimmed by 13 bases and V by 2 bases; bases with no gene match: 13. There are 15 residues in the CDR3. Per the germline V gene, CDR1 is MDHEN and CDR2 is SYDVKM. The CDR3 loop reads CASSLPGQGLNEQYF. Written as DNA, the CDR3 is TGTGCCAGCAGTTTACCCGGACAGGGCTTGAATGAGCAGTACTTC.

Note on this clonotype: It differs at one base from a far larger clone, so likely a read error. CDR3 sequence reads: CASSYTGVLNQPQHF. The DNA for the CDR3 is TGTGCCAGCAGTTACACGGGGGTCCTCAATCAGCCCCAGCATTTT. The rearrangement uses TRBV6-2 or TRBV6-3 and TRBJ1-5; TRBD1 might be the D (5 bases). Germline V gene lookup returns CDR1 MNHEY and CDR2 SVGEGT. Trimming shortened V by 2 bases and J by 3 bases, and 11 bases separated the two germline ends. The CDR3 runs to 15 residues.

The chain employs TRBV7-2 and TRBJ2-1, with 10 bases identical to TRBD2. The V gene end was trimmed by 5 bases and the J gene end by 2 bases; junction bases not matched to a gene: 9. The CDR3 loop spans 17 amino acids. The V gene's germline CDR1 is SGHTA and CDR2 FQGNSA. CDR3 loop: CASSQGPSGGAYNEQFF. CDR3 sequence (DNA): TGTGCCAGCAGCCAAGGACCGAGCGGGGGGGCCTACAATGAGCAGTTCTTC.

The sample holds many counts of this clonotype. This chain links TRBV2 with TRBJ2-5; the match to TRBD2 covers 11 bases. V gave up 4 bases and J gave up 12 bases; unmatched junction bases: 7. The V gene's germline CDR1 is SNHLY and CDR2 FYNNEI. This CDR3 is built from 13 residues. CDR3 protein: CASSGTSGGAEYF. The CDR3 DNA reads TGTGCCAGCAGTGGCACTAGCGGGGGAGCCGAGTACTTC. The whole variable domain, remainder taken from reference TRBV2 and TRBJ2-5, is EPEVTQTPSHQVTQMGQEVILRCVPISNHLYFYWYRQILGQKVEFLVSFYNNEISEKSEIFDDQFSVERPDGSNFTLKIRSTKLEDSAMYFCASSGTSGGAEYFGPGTRLLVL.

Turning to this clonotype: A read error may be the cause here, since a much bigger clone is one base away. This chain uses TRBV20-1 with TRBJ2-7; D gene ambiguous. The germline V gene encodes CDR1 DFQATT and CDR2 SNEGSKA (reference sequence). V gave up 6 bases and J gave up 0 bases, with 6 bases separating them. This CDR3 is built from 11 residues. CDR3 region: CSAWRSYEQYF. The CDR3 region has the DNA TGCAGTGCCTGGCGCTCCTACGAGCAGTACTTC.

This clonotype was seen repeatedly, ten times or more. The chain employs TRBV4-1 and TRBJ2-7, with no clear D. CDR3 length: 17 residues. The V end lost 4 bases, the J end lost 0 bases, and 19 bases lay between the germline ends. Germline V CDR1 and CDR2: MGHRA, YSYEKL. The CDR3 here is CASSPVPIIKGSYEQYF. In DNA, the CDR3 is TGCGCCAGCAGCCCGGTCCCCATCATCAAGGGCTCCTACGAGCAGTACTTC.

In this sample, this clonotype turned up many times. J is TRBJ2-3 and V is TRBV12-3 or TRBV12-4; TRBD2 matches at 12 bases. V was pared by 6 bases and J by 4 bases, with 2 bases of the junction left unmatched. The CDR3 is made up of 14 amino acids. CDR3 sequence (DNA): TGTGCCAGCAGCAGACTAGCGGGAGCAGATACGCAGTATTTT. Residues: CASSRLAGADTQYF.

This clonotype was seen ten or more times. This sequence joins TRBV6-2 or TRBV6-3 and TRBJ1-5; 8 positions agree with TRBD1. Germline lookup yields CDR1 MNHEY and CDR2 SVGEGT. V shed 7 bases, J shed 13 bases, and the junction held 6 bases outside the gene matches. This CDR3 is 11 amino acids long. The CDR3: CASKFQGAQHF. Here the CDR3 DNA reads TGTGCCAGCAAATTCCAGGGGGCTCAGCATTTT.

CDR3 sequence (DNA): TGTGCCAGCAGCCGGGACACTCGGAGCACTGAAGCTTTCTTT. Translated: CASSRDTRSTEAFF. The rearrangement uses TRBV7-9 and TRBJ1-1, with D possibly being TRBD1 (6 bases). CDR3 size: 14 residues. The V gene lost 5 bases and the J gene lost 4 bases, with 14 bases spanning the gap. In germline, CDR1 is SEHNR, CDR2 FQNEAQ (reference sequence).

This clonotype was counted at least ten times. The J gene is TRBJ1-1, the V gene TRBV9; 12 bases are a match to TRBD1. CDR1 SGDLS and CDR2 YYNGEE come from the germline V gene. Trimming cost V 5 bases and J 4 bases; bases outside gene matches: 9. The CDR3 consists of 16 residues. The CDR3 spells CASSLDPGQGATEAFF. In nucleotides, the CDR3 is TGTGCCAGCAGTTTGGACCCGGGACAGGGGGCCACTGAAGCTTTCTTT. The full variable domain, completed using reference TRBV9 and TRBJ1-1, is DSGVTQTPKHLITATGQRVTLRCSPRSGDLSVYWYQQSLDQGLQFLIQYYNGEERAKGNILERFSAQQFPDLHSELNLSSLELGDSALYFCASSLDPGQGATEAFFGQGTRLTVV.

This clonotype showed up many times. The chain recombines TRBV7-6 with TRBJ2-2; D is perhaps TRBD2 (7 bases). The CDR3 extends over 17 amino acids. The germline V gene encodes CDR1 SGHVS and CDR2 FNYEAQ. Trimming took off 2 bases at V and 2 bases at J, with 15 bases between the two ends. The CDR3: CASSLRGRGPNTGELFF. For the CDR3, the DNA is TGTGCCAGCAGCTTAAGAGGGCGGGGGCCCAACACCGGGGAGCTGTTTTTT.

This clonotype was observed many times. The genes are TRBV12-3 or TRBV12-4 and TRBJ2-3; 8 bases agree with TRBD1. Trimming at V came to 5 bases and at J to 9 bases, leaving 4 bases not matched to a gene. This CDR3 has 12 amino acids. The CDR3 here is CASSETGGTQYF. CDR3 nucleotides: TGTGCCAGCAGTGAAACAGGGGGAACGCAGTATTTT.

Turning to this clonotype: Possible read error: a much larger clone is one base away. V and J are TRBV7-9 and TRBJ2-3, with D perhaps given as TRBD1 or TRBD2 (5 bases each). Germline V gives CDR1 SEHNR, CDR2 FQNEAQ (reference sequence). This CDR3 spans 14 amino acids. The CDR3 sequence is CANSGRGFGDTQYF. CDR3 DNA sequence: TGTGCCAACAGCGGAAGGGGCTTTGGGGATACGCAGTATTTT.

This clonotype was seen many times. The genes are TRBV5-6 and TRBJ2-7; tentatively, D is TRBD1 (6 bases). Trimming took 2 bases from V and 7 from J, leaving 13 bases between them. CDR1 is SGHDT and CDR2 is YYEEEE in the germline V gene. The CDR3 has 13 residues. CDR3 nucleotides: TGTGCCAGCAGCTTTTTCAGGGGCAGGGAGCAGTACTTC. Amino acids: CASSFFRGREQYF.

This clonotype came up many times. The chain employs TRBV9 and TRBJ2-2; TRBD1 agrees at 9 bases. The CDR3 contains 16 residues. V lost 4 bases, J lost 1 base, and 5 bases stayed unmatched. Looked up from germline, CDR1 is SGDLS and CDR2 is YYNGEE. CDR3 nucleotide sequence: TGTGCCAGCAGCCCTCCGGGACAGGGGAACACCGGGGAGCTGTTTTTT. Protein product: CASSPPGQGNTGELFF.

This clonotype was detected ten times or more. The genes are TRBV5-6 and TRBJ2-5, with TRBD1 as a possible D gene (6 bases). The CDR3 has 15 residues. Germline CDR1 is SGHDT and CDR2 is YYEEEE. Trimming pared 5 bases from V and 2 bases from J, leaving 16 bases between. The CDR3 DNA reads TGTGCCAGCAGAATTCAGGGGCACACACAAGAGACCCAGTACTTC. Translating gives CASRIQGHTQETQYF. Complete variable domain (other parts from reference TRBV5-6 and TRBJ2-5): DAGVTQSPTHLIKTRGQQVTLRCSPKSGHDTVSWYQQALGQGPQFIFQYYEEEERQRGNFPDRFSGHQFPNYSSELNVNALLLGDSALYLCASRIQGHTQETQYFGPGTRLLVL.

About this clonotype itself: Since a far larger clone is one base different, this is likely a read error. The genes are TRBV6-1 and TRBJ2-1; 8 positions match TRBD2. With V trimmed by 6 bases and J by 12 bases, 10 bases remained unmatched. The CDR3 consists of 13 residues. The germline V gene encodes CDR1 MNHNS and CDR2 SASEGT. The DNA of the CDR3 is TGTGCCAGCAGGCTGACTGCGGGAGGTCTGCAGTTCTTC. Protein sequence: CASRLTAGGLQFF.